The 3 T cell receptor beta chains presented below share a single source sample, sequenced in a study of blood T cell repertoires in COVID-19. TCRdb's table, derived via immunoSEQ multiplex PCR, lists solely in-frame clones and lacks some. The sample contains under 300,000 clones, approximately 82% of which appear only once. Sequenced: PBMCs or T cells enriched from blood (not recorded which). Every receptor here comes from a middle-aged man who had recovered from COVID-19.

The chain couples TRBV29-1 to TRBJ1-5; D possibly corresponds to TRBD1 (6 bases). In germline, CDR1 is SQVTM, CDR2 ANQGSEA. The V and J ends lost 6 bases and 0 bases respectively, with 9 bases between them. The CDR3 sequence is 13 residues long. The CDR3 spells CSVRQDSNQPQHF. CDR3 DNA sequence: TGCAGCGTCAGACAGGATAGCAATCAGCCCCAGCATTTT.

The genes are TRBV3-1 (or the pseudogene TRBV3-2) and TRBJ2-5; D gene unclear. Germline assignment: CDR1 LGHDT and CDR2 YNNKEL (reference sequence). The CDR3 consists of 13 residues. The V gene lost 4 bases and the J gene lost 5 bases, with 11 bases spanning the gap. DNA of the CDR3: TGTGCCAGCAGCCCAAGCTCAACGGAGACCCAGTACTTC. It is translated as CASSPSSTETQYF.

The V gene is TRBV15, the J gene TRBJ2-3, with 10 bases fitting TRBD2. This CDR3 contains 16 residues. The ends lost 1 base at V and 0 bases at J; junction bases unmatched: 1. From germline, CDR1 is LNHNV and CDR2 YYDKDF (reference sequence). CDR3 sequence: CATSRALAGSTDTQYF. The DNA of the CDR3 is TGTGCCACCAGCAGAGCACTAGCGGGGAGCACAGATACGCAGTATTTT.